This TCR beta chain was documented in a study of T cell responses to AZD1222 COVID-19 vaccine. Study observations and caveats: Most donors were white British and more were female, and clonal diversity was possibly underestimated. Dominant CD4 TCR responses targeted spike regions 160-218 and 743-854. The peak T cell response came first, and repertoires were sampled only after it.

The repertoire was sequenced with immunoSEQ multiplex PCR; TCRdb's copy has only in-frame clones and lacks some. The sample carries 25,000 or so clones, around 93% recorded once. Second-dose schedules of about 4 or about 12 weeks were combined. With regard to this clone: The antigen is unknown.

The sequence came from an adult who received the AZD1222 COVID-19 vaccine. The sequencing used peripheral blood, collected 28 days after the second AZD1222 dose.

The DNA of the CDR3 is TGTGCCAGCAGTTTACAGCGGGAGGGTGTAAACACCGGGGAGCTGTTTTTT. This gives the protein CASSLQREGVNTGELFF. V and J are TRBV6-2 or TRBV6-3 and TRBJ2-2, with 10 bases matching TRBD2. V lost 4 bases, J lost 2 bases, and 7 bases stayed unmatched. Germline assignment: CDR1 MNHEY and CDR2 SVGEGT. This CDR3 contains 17 residues.